The 29 T cell receptor beta chains reported below all come from one sample, sequenced in a study of shared clonotypes between healthy human individuals. Libraries were prepared by immunoSEQ multiplex PCR; TCRdb keeps only in-frame clonotypes and omits some of them. The data contain 700,000 or so clones, 55% to 75% of them singletons. The source material was memory CD4+ T cells sorted from blood. Noted subset: CD45RA-negative fraction. Receptors were obtained from a woman aged 30 to 39 in good health.

The chain recombines TRBV7-9 with TRBJ2-5; D is undetermined. This CDR3 spans 14 amino acids. From germline, CDR1 is SEHNR and CDR2 FQNEAQ (reference sequence). V was cut by 5 bases and J by 2 bases, with 12 bases left in between. This CDR3 reads CASSPHRVQETQYF. The CDR3 coding sequence is TGTGCCAGCAGCCCACACCGGGTTCAAGAGACCCAGTACTTC. Complete variable domain (other parts from reference TRBV7-9 and TRBJ2-5): DTGVSQNPRHKITKRGQNVTFRCDPISEHNRLYWYRQTLGQGPEFLTYFQNEAQLEKSRLLSDRFSAERPKGSFSTLEIQRTEQGDSAMYLCASSPHRVQETQYFGPGTRLLVL.

This chain joins TRBV19 and TRBJ2-3; 7 bases align to TRBD1. The CDR3 is 16 residues long. The J segment lost 4 bases and the V segment lost 0 bases, leaving 7 bases of the junction unmatched. Per the germline V gene, CDR1 is LNHDA and CDR2 is SQIVND (reference sequence). Here the CDR3 DNA reads TGTGCCAGTAGTATAGAGGACAGGTCGTCACCAGATACGCAGTATTTT. Its protein is CASSIEDRSSPDTQYF.

The V and J genes are TRBV20-1 and TRBJ1-1; D not certain. Trimming took off 5 bases at V and 9 bases at J, with 10 bases between the two ends. Per germline, CDR1 DFQATT and CDR2 SNEGSKA (reference sequence). This CDR3 comprises 10 residues. The CDR3 DNA reads as TGCAGTGCTCTTACAGACCAAGCTTTCTTT. It codes for CSALTDQAFF.

V gene TRBV27 combines with J gene TRBJ2-7; TRBD2 matches at 10 bases. The CDR3 is 15 residues long. V was pared by 7 bases and J by 5 bases, with 11 bases of the junction left unmatched. CDR1 and CDR2 from the germline V gene are MNHEY and SMNVEV (reference sequence). CDR3 DNA: TGTGCCAGCACCAAAACTAGCGGGAATTTAAACGAGCAGTACTTC. Amino acids: CASTKTSGNLNEQYF.

As concerns this clone: Other nucleotide sequences from this sample produce the same CDR3. The chain uses TRBV5-4 and TRBJ2-3, with 10 bases fitting TRBD2. CDR3 length equals 15 residues. Germline CDR1 is SGHNT and CDR2 is YYREEE (reference sequence). Trimming removed 5 bases from V and 2 bases from J; junction bases left unmatched: 5. In nucleotides, the CDR3 is TGTGCCAGCAGGCTAGCGGGAGAGTCCACAGATACGCAGTATTTT. Amino acid sequence: CASRLAGESTDTQYF.

A single count supports this clone. This could be a read error, since a much larger clone is one nucleotide away. The sample holds other DNA sequences that translate to the same CDR3. The chain combines TRBV7-2 with TRBJ2-1; 12 positions match TRBD2. V was pared by 1 base and J by 6 bases, with 1 base of the junction left unmatched. This CDR3 spans 15 amino acids. The germline gives CDR1 SGHTA, CDR2 FQGNSA. CDR3 sequence reads: CASSLELAGGNEQFF. CDR3 DNA: TGTGCCAGCAGCTTAGAACTAGCGGGAGGCAATGAGCAGTTCTTC.

V usage is TRBV7-3 and J usage is TRBJ1-4; TRBD1 might be the D (5 bases). The CDR3 covers 14 residues. The germline CDR1 and CDR2 sequences are SGHTA and FQGTGA. V lost 3 bases and J 8 bases, leaving 13 bases between the germline ends. The CDR3 nucleotides read TGTGCCAGCAGCTTGACCGGGACGAGGGAAAAACTGTTTTTT. Translation gives CASSLTGTREKLFF.

This clone was counted ten times or more. The J gene is TRBJ2-4, the V gene TRBV30; D remains unclear. Germline values: CDR1 GTSNPN, CDR2 SVGIG (reference sequence). The CDR3 length is 13 residues. The germline V and J ends were trimmed by 4 bases and 3 bases, with 10 bases remaining between them. The CDR3 nucleotides read TGTGCCTGGAAGAAGGGTGGCAAAAACATTCAGTACTTC. Residues: CAWKKGGKNIQYF.

This chain joins TRBV6-6 and TRBJ2-6, with 8 nucleotides matching TRBD1. The CDR3 totals 15 residues. CDR1 MNHNY and CDR2 SVGAGI come from the germline V gene (reference sequence). With 7 bases clipped from V and 1 base from J, the junction kept 3 bases outside the gene matches. The CDR3 is CASTDRVSGANVLTF. The CDR3 coding sequence is TGTGCCAGCACGGACAGGGTTTCTGGGGCCAACGTCCTGACTTTC.

The J gene is TRBJ2-2, the V gene TRBV29-1, with D possibly TRBD2 on 5 matching bases. CDR3 length equals 14 residues. Germline loops: CDR1 SQVTM, CDR2 ANQGSEA. With 4 bases removed from V and 3 bases from J, the gap between germline ends came to 12 bases. The CDR3, as DNA: TGCAGCGTTGTCCCCCCCGGGGACACCGGGGAGCTGTTTTTT. Translated, it gives CSVVPPGDTGELFF.

The chain uses TRBV4-2 and TRBJ1-1; 7 nucleotides align to TRBD1. V gave up 2 bases and J gave up 10 bases; unmatched junction bases: 13. Germline CDR1 and CDR2: LGHNA and YNFKEQ. CDR3 length equals 15 residues. CDR3 in amino acids: CASSQLRGTGEGAFF. As DNA, the CDR3 is TGTGCCAGCAGCCAACTCAGGGGTACAGGGGAGGGAGCTTTCTTT.

This clone has a handful of counts. This sequence joins TRBV2 and TRBJ2-5; TRBD1 is a possible D gene (5 bases). This CDR3 is built from 14 residues. Trimming took off 5 bases at V and 4 bases at J, with 14 bases between the two ends. Per the germline V gene, CDR1 is SNHLY and CDR2 is FYNNEI. For the CDR3, the DNA is TGTGCCAGCAGTCCCGTGGGGCGTAGAGAGACCCAGTACTTC. The encoded protein is CASSPVGRRETQYF.

The sample holds a few counts of this clone. The CDR3 DNA reads TGTGCCAGCAGCCGAGGACTAGTCTGGGGTAATGAGCAGTTCTTC. Translation: CASSRGLVWGNEQFF. The chain links TRBV4-2 to TRBJ2-1; 7 nucleotides align to TRBD2. The CDR3 covers 15 residues. CDR1 is LGHNA and CDR2 is YNFKEQ in the germline V gene. Trimming took 4 bases from V and 7 from J; bases not matched to a gene: 10.

The V and J genes are TRBV28 and TRBJ2-7; the D gene is possibly TRBD1 (5 bases). CDR3 length: 16 residues. Germline lookup yields CDR1 MDHEN and CDR2 SYDVKM. The germline V and J ends were trimmed by 6 bases and 2 bases, with 20 bases remaining between them. CDR3 residues: CASSSLAPQAPYEQYF. The CDR3 DNA reads as TGTGCCAGCAGCTCTTTGGCACCACAGGCTCCCTACGAGCAGTACTTC.

V gene TRBV5-1 combines with J gene TRBJ2-7; a possible D gene is TRBD1 (5 bases). The CDR3 runs 13 residues. Germline CDR1 reads SGHRS; CDR2 reads YFSETQ. The V gene lost 1 base and the J gene lost 6 bases, with 11 bases spanning the gap. In DNA, the CDR3 is TGCGCCAGCAGCTTGTGGCAGGGCCCCGAGCAGTACTTC. This translates into CASSLWQGPEQYF.

This chain connects TRBV5-5 to TRBJ2-1, with D perhaps given as TRBD1 or TRBD2 (5 bases each). Trimming stripped 4 bases from V and 6 bases from J, with 17 bases between. The CDR3 contains 15 residues. Germline V gene lookup returns CDR1 SGHKS and CDR2 YYEKEE (reference sequence). This CDR3 reads CASSGSGTTINEQFF. CDR3 bases: TGTGCCAGCAGCGGATCCGGGACGACGATCAATGAGCAGTTCTTC.

This clone was seen a few times. The chain is built from TRBV18 and TRBJ1-2, with TRBD1 matching 9 bases. The J segment lost 4 bases and the V segment lost 3 bases, leaving 6 bases of the junction unmatched. The length of the CDR3 is 15 residues. Germline assignment: CDR1 KGHSH and CDR2 LQKENI. CDR3 loop: CASSPSQGAGYGYTF. Here the CDR3 DNA reads TGTGCCAGCTCACCGTCACAGGGGGCCGGCTATGGCTACACCTTC.

V and J are TRBV27 and TRBJ2-7; a weak D match, TRBD2 (5 bases). V lost 9 bases and J 0 bases, leaving 15 bases between the germline ends. Germline lookup yields CDR1 MNHEY and CDR2 SMNVEV (reference sequence). The CDR3 is 14 residues long. Here the CDR3 DNA reads TGTGCCAGAAGTCTCGGGGTCAGCTCCTACGAGCAGTACTTC. Translated, it gives CARSLGVSSYEQYF.

The rearrangement links TRBV25-1 to TRBJ2-7; 10 bases fit TRBD1. With V trimmed by 4 bases and J by 2 bases, 8 bases remained unmatched. This CDR3 is built from 16 residues. Germline loops: CDR1 MGHDK, CDR2 SYGVNS. CDR3 sequence: CASSGVAGTGAYEQYF. DNA for the CDR3: TGTGCCAGCAGTGGGGTAGCCGGGACAGGGGCCTACGAGCAGTACTTC.

The sample holds many counts of this clone. The gene calls are TRBV14 and TRBJ2-5, with TRBD1 identical over 8 bases. Losses at the gene ends were 6 bases for V and 3 bases for J; bases not matched to a gene: 21. Germline V gene sequence: CDR1 SGHDN, CDR2 FVKESK. This CDR3 comprises 19 residues. The CDR3 bases are TGTGCCAGCAGTGTTTGGGGGGAATTGGGACAGGCGACGAAAGAGACCCAGTACTTC. Its translation: CASSVWGELGQATKETQYF.

This chain uses TRBV2 with TRBJ2-7, with a possible D match to TRBD2 (6 bases). The V end was cut by 8 bases, the J end by 0 bases, with 17 bases between. Per germline, CDR1 SNHLY and CDR2 FYNNEI. The length of the CDR3 is 15 residues. The CDR3 loop is CASATGTVSSYEQYF. The CDR3 coding sequence is TGTGCCAGCGCCACGGGGACTGTGAGCTCCTACGAGCAGTACTTC.

The rearrangement uses TRBV4-1 and TRBJ2-1, with 9 bases fitting TRBD2. The CDR3 contains 16 residues. With 4 bases clipped from V and 1 base from J, the junction kept 5 bases outside the gene matches. CDR1 and CDR2 from the germline V gene are MGHRA and YSYEKL. This CDR3 reads CASSLSGSASYNEQFF. CDR3 coding DNA: TGCGCCAGCAGCCTTAGCGGGAGTGCATCCTACAATGAGCAGTTCTTC.

V is TRBV7-2 and J is TRBJ2-1; 11 bases align to TRBD2. The CDR3 has 16 amino acids. Germline CDR1 SGHTA, CDR2 FQGNSA. Losses at the gene ends were 1 base for V and 4 bases for J; bases not matched to a gene: 3. CDR3 sequence (DNA): TGTGCCAGCAGCTTAGTTAGCGGGAGGGGGTACAATGAGCAGTTCTTC. Amino acid sequence: CASSLVSGRGYNEQFF.

The chain is built from TRBV28 and TRBJ1-2; a weak D match, TRBD1 (5 bases). Germline CDR1 MDHEN, CDR2 SYDVKM. Trimming removed 3 bases at V and 3 bases at J, with 11 bases between. This CDR3 region has 14 residues. The CDR3, as DNA: TGTGCCAGCAGTTTTAGAGGGGTGGACTATGGCTACACCTTC. The encoded protein is CASSFRGVDYGYTF.

This sequence joins TRBV11-2 and TRBJ2-1; D is perhaps TRBD1 or TRBD2 (5 bases each). The CDR3 consists of 14 residues. V was pared by 7 bases and J by 2 bases, with 12 bases between. The V gene's germline CDR1 is SGHAT and CDR2 FQNNGV. CDR3 sequence: CASTDGTAYNEQFF. CDR3 DNA: TGTGCCAGCACCGACGGGACGGCCTACAATGAGCAGTTCTTC.

This clone was seen repeatedly, ten times or more. The genes are TRBV5-1 and TRBJ2-7; D is perhaps TRBD2 (7 bases). The CDR3 loop spans 16 amino acids. The V end was cut by 4 bases, the J end by 0 bases, with 17 bases between. Germline lookup yields CDR1 SGHRS and CDR2 YFSETQ. In DNA, the CDR3 is TGCGCCAGCAGCGGGGGGGCGTCAACCGACTCCTACGAGCAGTACTTC. Its translation: CASSGGASTDSYEQYF.

This sequence joins TRBV7-7 and TRBJ2-5; a weak D match, TRBD1 (6 bases). Germline loops: CDR1 SSHAT, CDR2 FNYEAQ (reference sequence). The germline V and J ends were trimmed by 5 bases and 1 base, with 11 bases remaining between them. The CDR3 contains 14 residues. CDR3 protein: CASSPGTTQETQYF. CDR3 in DNA: TGTGCCAGCAGCCCCGGGACAACCCAAGAGACCCAGTACTTC.

Points on this clone: One base away lies a much larger clone, so this may be a sequencing read error. The sample contains more than one DNA sequence encoding this CDR3. The chain combines TRBV5-1 with TRBJ2-1; 7 bases are shared with TRBD1. CDR1 and CDR2 from the germline V gene are SGHRS and YFSETQ. CDR3 size: 15 residues. The trim removed 4 bases at V and 0 bases at J, leaving 4 bases unmatched. The CDR3 is CASSMDRSSYNEQFF. CDR3 bases: TGCGCCAGCAGCATGGACAGGAGCTCCTACAATGAGCAGTTCTTC.

The genes are TRBV7-9 and TRBJ2-5; no firm D call. The CDR3 runs 16 residues. Germline CDR1 is SEHNR and CDR2 is FQNEAQ (reference sequence). V lost 6 bases, J lost 5 bases, and 22 bases lay in between. CDR3 in DNA: TGTGCCAGCAGTCAGAGAATTGGGCAGGCGCGGGAGACCCAGTACTTC. Translated, it gives CASSQRIGQARETQYF.